The rows below give T cell receptor beta chains drawn from one sample of a study of cytotoxic CD8 clonotypes in ibrutinib-treated CLL. Generated by immunoSEQ multiplex PCR, the TCRdb table keeps only in-frame clones and is missing some. The sample shows 300,000 or so clones, 67% of them seen only once. The starting material was PBMCs, obtained after 36 months of ibrutinib treatment. The source of these receptors is a human donor with chronic lymphocytic leukemia. CDR3s include the opening cysteine and the closing phenylalanine or tryptophan. The order of the fields is D gene, clone size, V gene, J gene, CDR3 DNA, CDR3 protein. D genes are given only for firm matches. Clone size is given for some rows only: seen once, a few or many times, or a class if the clone is expanded.

.,.,TRBV11-2,TRBJ2-7,TGTGCCAGCAGCTTATCTGGCGAGCAGTACTTC,CASSLSGEQYF
.,.,TRBV7-3,TRBJ2-3,TGTGCCAGCAGCTTAGCCCGCACAGATACGCAGTATTTT,CASSLARTDTQYF
.,few,TRBV5-1,TRBJ2-7,TGCGCCAGCAGCTTGGGAGTCCACGGCACCTACGAGCAGTACTTC,CASSLGVHGTYEQYF
TRBD2,.,TRBV19,TRBJ2-2,TGTGCCAGTAGTAAGGTAGCGGGCTCTAACACCGGGGAGCTGTTTTTT,CASSKVAGSNTGELFF
TRBD2,few,TRBV7-3,TRBJ2-1,TGTGCCAGCAGCTTAATAGCGGGAGGGCCGGACAATGAGCAGTTCTTC,CASSLIAGGPDNEQFF
.,.,TRBV5-1,TRBJ1-6,TGCGCCAGCAGCCCTGGGGGGACGGGGTATAATTCACCCCTCCACTTT,CASSPGGTGYNSPLHF
TRBD2,.,TRBV6-5,TRBJ2-1,TGTGCCAGCAGTCAAGCGGGAGAGCAGTTCTTC,CASSQAGEQFF
.,.,TRBV4-1,TRBJ2-7,TGCGCCAGCAGCCAAGATATGGAGTTTCTGATTAGCTCCTACGAGCAGTACTTC,CASSQDMEFLISSYEQYF
TRBD2,.,TRBV7-3,TRBJ2-1,TGTGCCAGCAGGCCTTCCGGGACTAGCGGATACAATGAGCAGTTCTTC,CASRPSGTSGYNEQFF
TRBD2,.,TRBV6-6,TRBJ2-3,TGTGCCAGCAGTGCGACTAGCGGGAACAGGGCTACGCAGTATTTT,CASSATSGNRATQYF
.,once,TRBV27,TRBJ2-3,TGTGCCAGCAGTCCTGGGCGTGCGGGTCAATGGGATACGCAGTATTTT,CASSPGRAGQWDTQYF
TRBD1,.,TRBV5-6,TRBJ2-3,TGTGCCAGCAGGCGATCAGGGGGAGTCACAGATACGCAGTATTTT,CASRRSGGVTDTQYF
.,.,TRBV9,TRBJ1-3,TGTGCCAGCAGCGTAGCTACAGGGACTGGAAACACCATATATTTT,CASSVATGTGNTIYF
TRBD2,.,TRBV27,TRBJ2-1,TGTGCCAGCAGTCCATATTCGACTAGCGGGAAGGAGAATGAGCAGTTCTTC,CASSPYSTSGKENEQFF
TRBD2,.,TRBV7-6,TRBJ2-3,TGTGCCAGCAGTTTAGAGGACGGGAGGGCAGATACGCAGTATTTT,CASSLEDGRADTQYF
.,.,TRBV14,TRBJ2-6,TGTGCCAGCAGCCAAGACGTGCGACCGAGGATATCTGGGGCCAACGTCCTGACTTTC,CASSQDVRPRISGANVLTF
.,.,TRBV6-6,TRBJ1-5,TGTGCCAGCAGTTACTCGGTAGGGAGAGAGCCCCAGCATTTT,CASSYSVGREPQHF
TRBD1,.,TRBV19,TRBJ2-7,TGTGCCAGTAGTTCGCGACAGGGGGGCATGGAGCAGTACTTC,CASSSRQGGMEQYF
.,.,TRBV10-3,TRBJ1-3,TGTGCCATCAGTCCGTTGGCGGTGAGGGGACTTTCTGGAAACACCATATATTTT,CAISPLAVRGLSGNTIYF
TRBD2,.,TRBV5-1,TRBJ2-7,TGCGCCAGCAGCCTACTAAGCGGGGGCAGGGGCGAGCAGTACTTC,CASSLLSGGRGEQYF
TRBD1,.,TRBV5-1,TRBJ2-3,TGCGCCAGCAGCACCTACAGGGGTAGTACAGATACGCAGTATTTT,CASSTYRGSTDTQYF
.,.,TRBV5-1,TRBJ1-1,TGCGCCAGCAGCGAACGACGGAACACTGAAGCTTTCTTT,CASSERRNTEAFF
TRBD1,.,TRBV5-1,TRBJ1-1,TGCGCCAGCAGTCGGCAGGGGGCGAATGAAGCTTTCTTT,CASSRQGANEAFF
TRBD1,.,TRBV7-8,TRBJ1-6,TGTGCCAGCAGCCCAGGGACAGGGTATAATTCACCCCTCCACTTT,CASSPGTGYNSPLHF
TRBD2,.,TRBV4-3,TRBJ2-1,TGCGCCAGCAGCCAAGATCAACAAGCGGGAGCACCTTCGGATGAGCAGTTCTTC,CASSQDQQAGAPSDEQFF
.,.,TRBV7-9,TRBJ1-6,TGTGCCAGCAGCTTAGGGAGCCGCTATAATTCACCCCTCCACTTT,CASSLGSRYNSPLHF